This T cell receptor (beta chain) was profiled in a study of blood T cell repertoires in COVID-19. Study-wide background: Sites in the United States, Italy and Spain provided acute and convalescent COVID-19 samples.

Germline loops: CDR1 SGHDT, CDR2 YYEEEE. The CDR3 is made up of 14 amino acids. Losses at the gene ends were 0 bases for V and 5 bases for J; bases not matched to a gene: 5. While infection was still active, Seattle patients were enrolled and then followed longitudinally. The repertoire was sequenced with immunoSEQ multiplex PCR; TCRdb's copy has only in-frame clones and lacks some. The data show around 60,000 clones, roughly 84% seen once. This clone turned up a few times. This clonotype was sampled from a man in his fifties with COVID-19, enrolled during active disease. The sequencing input was peripheral blood. V gene TRBV5-6 combines with J gene TRBJ2-7, with 7 nucleotides matching TRBD2. CDR3 amino acids: CASSLGLAIDEQYF. Here the CDR3 DNA reads TGTGCCAGCAGCTTGGGACTAGCTATCGACGAGCAGTACTTC.